This T cell receptor (beta chain) was sequenced for a study of T cells after yellow fever vaccination. TCRdb redid the calling of the 5' RACE reads with MiXCR, one entry per CDR3 protein. The profile shows 400,000 or so distinct CDR3 sequences, roughly 6.1% of them singletons. This clonotype occurred a few times. CDR3 length equals 14 residues. Germline-derived CDR1 and CDR2 are LNHNV and YYDKDF (reference sequence). The V end lost 0 bases, the J end lost 4 bases, and 7 bases lay between the germline ends. The sequencing used PBMCs, collected 5 days after the yellow fever booster vaccination. This sequence joins TRBV15 and TRBJ2-1, with D unclear. The TCR comes from a man under 40 who received the YFV17D yellow fever vaccine. As DNA, the CDR3 is TGTGCCACCAGCAGAGATCCCGGATACAATGAGCAGTTCTTC. It yields the protein CATSRDPGYNEQFF.